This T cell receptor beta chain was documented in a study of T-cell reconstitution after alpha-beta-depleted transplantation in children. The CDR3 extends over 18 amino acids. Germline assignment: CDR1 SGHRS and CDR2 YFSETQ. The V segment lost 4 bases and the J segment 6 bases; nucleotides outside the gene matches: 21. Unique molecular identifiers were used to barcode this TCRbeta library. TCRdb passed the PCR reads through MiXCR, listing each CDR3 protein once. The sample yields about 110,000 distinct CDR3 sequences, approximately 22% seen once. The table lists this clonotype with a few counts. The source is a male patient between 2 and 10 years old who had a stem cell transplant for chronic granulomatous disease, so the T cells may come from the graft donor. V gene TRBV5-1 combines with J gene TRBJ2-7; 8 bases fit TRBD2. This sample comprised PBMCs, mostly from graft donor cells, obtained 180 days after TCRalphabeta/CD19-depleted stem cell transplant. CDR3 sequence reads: CASSRGGSGSLAGSEQYF. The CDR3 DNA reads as TGCGCCAGCAGCCGGGGCGGAAGTGGATCTTTAGCGGGAAGCGAGCAGTACTTC.